This entry is about one T cell receptor beta chain. Its antigen remains unknown. The data stem from a study of T-cell memory formation after mild COVID-19. Looking at the study overall: The study found TCR clusters largely donor specific. Whole-study findings and limits: The study found contracting CD4+ clones mainly in CM and EM and contracting CD8+ clones in EMRA. The finding that pre-infection memory included some responding clones suggested that cross-reactive memory joined.

TCR alpha and TCR beta cDNA libraries with sample barcodes and UMIs came from 5'RACE using constant-segment primers. MiXCR, run by TCRdb on the 5' RACE reads, gives a single entry per CDR3 protein. The sample lists 150,000 to 200,000 distinct CDR3 sequences, around 10% occurring once. The clonotype originates from a young man who had mild COVID-19 (a few samples of this study predate the infection). Cell type and time point are not known. Sequencing input: PBMCs or a T cell subset sorted from them (not recorded which).

For the CDR3, the DNA is TGTGCCTGGAACGGTGATAGCAATCAGCCCCAGCATTTT. This codes for CAWNGDSNQPQHF. V usage is TRBV30 and J usage is TRBJ1-5; D gene unclear. The CDR3 consists of 13 residues. Trimming pared 4 bases from V and 0 bases from J, leaving 7 bases between. Germline CDR1 reads GTSNPN; CDR2 reads SVGIG (reference sequence).